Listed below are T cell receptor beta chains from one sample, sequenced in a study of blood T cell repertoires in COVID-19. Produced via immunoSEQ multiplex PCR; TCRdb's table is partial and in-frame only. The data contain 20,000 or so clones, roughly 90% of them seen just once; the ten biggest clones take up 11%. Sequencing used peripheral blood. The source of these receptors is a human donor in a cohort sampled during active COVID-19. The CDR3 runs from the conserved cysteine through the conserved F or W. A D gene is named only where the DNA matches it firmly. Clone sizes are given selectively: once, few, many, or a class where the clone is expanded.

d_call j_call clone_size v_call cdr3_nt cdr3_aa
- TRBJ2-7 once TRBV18 TGTGCCAGCTCATCAACAGGGAACGAGCAGTACTTC CASSSTGNEQYF
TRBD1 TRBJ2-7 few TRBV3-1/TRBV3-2 TGTGCCAGCAGCGCCGGACAGGGAACCTACGAGCAGTACTTC CASSAGQGTYEQYF
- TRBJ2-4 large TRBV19 TGTGCCAGTAGTATCCTACTAGGTGGAAACATTCAGTACTTC CASSILLGGNIQYF
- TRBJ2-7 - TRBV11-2 TGTGCCAGCAGCTTCGGAGGCTACGAGCAGTACTTC CASSFGGYEQYF
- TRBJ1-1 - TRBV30 TGTGCCTGGACCAGCGAGAGGATTGAAGCTTTCTTT CAWTSERIEAFF
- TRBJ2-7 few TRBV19 TGTGCCAGTAGTATAGCTTTGGCCTCCTACGAGCAGTACTTC CASSIALASYEQYF
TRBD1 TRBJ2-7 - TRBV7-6 TGTGCCAGCAGCTTAAGGGACAGGTACGACGAGCAGTACTTC CASSLRDRYDEQYF
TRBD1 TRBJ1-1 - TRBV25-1 TGTGCCAGCAGTGATCTCCAGACAGGGAAAGGTGTCACTGAAGCTTTCTTT CASSDLQTGKGVTEAFF
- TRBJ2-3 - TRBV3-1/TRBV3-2 TGTGCCAGCAGCCTACGCCTCCCAAAGATTCTAACAGATACGCAGTATTTT CASSLRLPKILTDTQYF
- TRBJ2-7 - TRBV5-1 TGCGCCAGCAGCCCGGACCAGGGCTACGAGCAGTACTTC CASSPDQGYEQYF
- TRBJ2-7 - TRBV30 TGTGCCTGGAGTGTCGACGAGCAGTACTTC CAWSVDEQYF
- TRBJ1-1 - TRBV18 TGTGCCAGCTCACCAATTCCAGGAAACACTGAAGCTTTCTTT CASSPIPGNTEAFF
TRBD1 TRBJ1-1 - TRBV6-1 TGTGCCAGCAGTGAACCACTAGGAGGGACAGAGATGAACACTGAAGCTTTCTTT CASSEPLGGTEMNTEAFF
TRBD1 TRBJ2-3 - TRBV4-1 TGCGCCAGCAGCCAAGTCAGGACAGGATTAAGCACAGATACGCAGTATTTT CASSQVRTGLSTDTQYF
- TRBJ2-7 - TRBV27 TGTGCCAGCAGTTTACGGCAGGGGGGTTCCTACGAGCAGTACTTC CASSLRQGGSYEQYF
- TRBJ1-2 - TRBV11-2 TGTGCCAGCAGCTTAGGCCTAGACTATGGCTACACCTTC CASSLGLDYGYTF
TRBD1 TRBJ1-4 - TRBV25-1 TGTGCCAGCAGTGACGAGGACAGGGGATTCCGTAATGAAAAACTGTTTTTT CASSDEDRGFRNEKLFF
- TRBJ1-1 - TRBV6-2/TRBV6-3 TGTGCCAGCAGTTACTCTGGGGGGGCGCGTACTGAAGCTTTCTTT CASSYSGGARTEAFF
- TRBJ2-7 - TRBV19 TGTGCCAGTAGTATCTTCGGCGGAGGGTCATACGAGCAGTACTTC CASSIFGGGSYEQYF
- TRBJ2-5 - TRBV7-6 TGTGCCAGCAGGGAGGGGACGTTGGAGACCCAGTACTTC CASREGTLETQYF